Described below is a single T cell receptor beta chain sequence and its context. Other DNA sequences of this sample code for an identical CDR3. The source of the sample is a study of blood T cell repertoires in COVID-19. Sequenced by immunoSEQ multiplex PCR; TCRdb stores in-frame clones only, minus some. Seen here are roughly 250,000 clones, approximately 83% observed once, and the top ten hold approximately 4%. The V end was cut by 6 bases, the J end by 1 base, with 13 bases between. The CDR3 has 14 residues. Germline CDR1 MNHEY, CDR2 SVGEGT. The sequencing input was PBMCs or T cells enriched from blood (not recorded which). The chain is built from TRBV6-2 or TRBV6-3 and TRBJ2-7, with D maybe TRBD1 (7 bases). The sequence was collected from a woman aged 30 to 39 who had recovered from COVID-19. CDR3 coding DNA: TGTGCCAGCAGCCGCGCAGGGGGGTCCTACGAGCAGTACTTC. It yields the protein CASSRAGGSYEQYF.